The rows below give T cell receptor beta chains drawn from one sample of a study of T cell responses to AZD1222 COVID-19 vaccine. Profiled with immunoSEQ multiplex PCR; TCRdb holds only in-frame clones, not every one. The data show under 200,000 clones, 90% seen once. The specimen was peripheral blood, collected on day 0 of AZD1222 vaccination. The receptors were sampled from an adult in good health. Each CDR3 is given with its conserved first and last residue. A D gene is named only where the DNA matches it firmly. Clone size, where shown, is once, few, many, or a class for clones that have expanded.

>-|TRBD2|TRBJ2-3|TRBV6-5
TGTGCCAGCAGTTACCTGAGCGGGGGGGTTGGCGATACGCAGTATTTT
CASSYLSGGVGDTQYF
>-|-|TRBJ2-5|TRBV7-2
TGTGCCAGCAGCTCCTCAAACCCCCTAGCTCCCCAGTACTTC
CASSSSNPLAPQYF
>once|-|TRBJ1-1|TRBV27
TGTGCCAGCAGTTTCAGTGGGGGGACTGAAGCTTTCTTT
CASSFSGGTEAFF
>-|-|TRBJ1-2|TRBV3-1/TRBV3-2
TGTGCCAGCAGCCAAGATTCGGCCAGGGAGACACGAGGCTACACCTTC
CASSQDSARETRGYTF
>-|-|TRBJ1-1|TRBV19
TGTGCCAGTAGCATGGGGCAGGGGACCACTGAAGCTTTCTTT
CASSMGQGTTEAFF
>-|-|TRBJ1-3|TRBV5-6
TGTGCCAGCAGCTTGGAACAGTTTGGAAACACCATATATTTT
CASSLEQFGNTIYF
>-|-|TRBJ2-3|TRBV3-1/TRBV3-2
TGTGCCAGCAGCCAAGAAGGGTTCAGTGGTACGCAGTATTTT
CASSQEGFSGTQYF
>-|-|TRBJ1-3|TRBV19
TGTGCCAGTAGTGGTTTCTCTGGAAACACCATATATTTT
CASSGFSGNTIYF
>-|-|TRBJ1-2|TRBV5-6
TGTGCCAGCAGCCGAATACTGCTACAGCTTAACTATGGCTACACCTTC
CASSRILLQLNYGYTF
>-|-|TRBJ1-3|TRBV14
TGTGCCAGCAGCCTCTTTAACTCTGGAAACACCATATATTTT
CASSLFNSGNTIYF
>-|-|TRBJ2-7|TRBV7-9
TGTGCCAGCAGCCGCGTGGAGGACGAGCAGTACTTC
CASSRVEDEQYF
>-|-|TRBJ1-5|TRBV2
TGTGCCAGCAGTGAACGCCATAGGAGGCAGGGACGTCAGCCCCAGCATTTT
CASSERHRRQGRQPQHF
>once|TRBD1|TRBJ2-2|TRBV18
TGTGCCAGCTCACTTGGGACAGGGGCCAGTACCGGGGAGCTGTTTTTT
CASSLGTGASTGELFF
>-|-|TRBJ2-4|TRBV27
TGTGCCAGCAGTCCCCTAGCCAAAAACATTCAGTACTTC
CASSPLAKNIQYF
>-|-|TRBJ2-2|TRBV7-2
TGTGCCAGCAGCTTAGCAGGGTCCGGGGAGCTGTTTTTT
CASSLAGSGELFF
>-|-|TRBJ1-4|TRBV7-9
TGTGCCAGCAGCATGAAGGCTACTAATGAAAAACTGTTTTTT
CASSMKATNEKLFF
>-|-|TRBJ1-3|TRBV28
TGTGCCAGCAGTTTGCGGAACACCATATATTTT
CASSLRNTIYF
>-|TRBD1|TRBJ1-1|TRBV29-1
TGCAGCGTTGAATTCGGGACAGGGGGCACTGAAGCTTTCTTT
CSVEFGTGGTEAFF
>once|-|TRBJ1-3|TRBV5-1
TGCGCCAGCAGCTTGGACTTCGGAAACACCATATATTTT
CASSLDFGNTIYF
>once|-|TRBJ2-5|TRBV9
TGTGCCAGCAGCGTTGGATGGGCCCAAGAGACCCAGTACTTC
CASSVGWAQETQYF
>once|-|TRBJ1-2|TRBV28
TGTGCCAGCAGGGGGGCGGGCAAAGGCTACACCTTC
CASRGAGKGYTF
>-|-|TRBJ2-3|TRBV29-1
TGCAGCGTTGTCTCCGGCGATACGCAGTATTTT
CSVVSGDTQYF
>-|TRBD1|TRBJ1-3|TRBV28
TGTGCCAGCAGTCCGGGACAGGTATTAAGGAACACCATATATTTT
CASSPGQVLRNTIYF
>-|-|TRBJ2-3|TRBV28
TGTGCCAGCAGTTCCCCGGATTTGGGCAGATACACAGATACGCAGTATTTT
CASSSPDLGRYTDTQYF
>-|-|TRBJ1-5|TRBV19
TGTGCCAGTAGTATGCAGGTAGCTTCCATGGGGCAGCCCCAGCATTTT
CASSMQVASMGQPQHF
>-|TRBD1|TRBJ1-4|TRBV18
TGTGCCAGCTCACCAATAGGGGGCGCAACTAATGAAAAACTGTTTTTT
CASSPIGGATNEKLFF
>-|-|TRBJ2-7|TRBV21-1
TGTGCCAGCGGCAAGCCCGTGGGGGTTTTAGCGGGCGAGCAGTACTTC
CASGKPVGVLAGEQYF
>-|-|TRBJ1-4|TRBV7-9
TGTGCCAGCAGTCCCATTACTGGGAAACTAATCGAAAAACTGTTTTTT
CASSPITGKLIEKLFF
>-|-|TRBJ1-6|TRBV19
TGTGCCAGTAGCTCGTCCCGGAGCCTTAATTCACCCCTCCACTTT
CASSSSRSLNSPLHF
>-|-|TRBJ1-1|TRBV27
TGTGCCAGCAGGGGTATGGGGGGCCCGGTCACTGAAGCTTTCTTT
CASRGMGGPVTEAFF
>-|-|TRBJ1-1|TRBV5-1
TGCGCCAGCAGAATAATGGGTAACACTGAAGCTTTCTTT
CASRIMGNTEAFF
>few|TRBD1|TRBJ1-1|TRBV9
TGTGCCAGCAGACGTGGAACAGGGGGCCTCACTGAAGCTTTCTTT
CASRRGTGGLTEAFF
>-|-|TRBJ2-3|TRBV5-4
TGTGCCAGCAGCGGCGCAGATACGCAGTATTTT
CASSGADTQYF
>-|TRBD1|TRBJ1-1|TRBV3-1/TRBV3-2
TGTGCCAGCAGCCAAGGGACAGGAATGAACACTGAAGCTTTCTTT
CASSQGTGMNTEAFF
>-|-|TRBJ2-1|TRBV7-9
TGTGCCAGCAGCTTAGGACCCAGTAGGGATGAGCAGTTCTTC
CASSLGPSRDEQFF
>-|TRBD1|TRBJ2-7|TRBV2
TGTGCCAGCAGTAGACAGGGCTACGAGCAGTACTTC
CASSRQGYEQYF
>-|TRBD1|TRBJ1-2|TRBV6-1
TGTGCCAGCAGTGTTCATAAAATCGACAGGGGGCGCGATGGCTACACCTTC
CASSVHKIDRGRDGYTF
>-|-|TRBJ2-7|TRBV27
TGTGCCAGCAGTTTAAGACCGGGGAGCTCCTACGAGCAGTACTTC
CASSLRPGSSYEQYF
>-|TRBD1|TRBJ2-6|TRBV11-2
TGTGCCAGCAGCTTAGGACGGACAGGGAGAACCTCTGGGGCCAACGTCCTGACTTTC
CASSLGRTGRTSGANVLTF
>-|-|TRBJ1-2|TRBV16
TGTGCCAGCAGCCAAACGGCCCTCGGGCAGCTCTATGGCTACACCTTC
CASSQTALGQLYGYTF
>-|-|TRBJ2-2|TRBV7-2
TGTGCCAGCAGCCCTCCTAGGCGGCGCGGGGAGCTGTTTTTT
CASSPPRRRGELFF
>-|-|TRBJ1-2|TRBV5-6
TGTGCCAGCAGCTCCAGGGGTAACTATGGCTACACCTTC
CASSSRGNYGYTF
>-|TRBD1|TRBJ1-3|TRBV28
TGTGCCAGCAGAGACGCCGGGACAGGGGGGTTCGCCATATATTTT
CASRDAGTGGFAIYF
>-|-|TRBJ2-1|TRBV27
TGTGCCAGCAGTTTATCGCTCGGGGGGCTAAACAATGAGCAGTTCTTC
CASSLSLGGLNNEQFF
>-|-|TRBJ1-1|TRBV28
TGTGCCAGCAGTTTACCCTACGAGGGGTTCACTGAAGCTTTCTTT
CASSLPYEGFTEAFF
>few|-|TRBJ1-6|TRBV19
TGTGCCAGTAGTATTGACCACAGGAATTCACCCCTCCACTTT
CASSIDHRNSPLHF
>-|TRBD1|TRBJ2-7|TRBV2
TGTGCCAGCAGGGCCGGGACAGGGGGAAGCGAGCAGTACTTC
CASRAGTGGSEQYF
>-|-|TRBJ1-1|TRBV19
TGTGCCAGTAGTATAGCTGGAAGCACTGAAGCTTTCTTT
CASSIAGSTEAFF
>-|-|TRBJ1-1|TRBV4-3
TGCGCCAGCAGCCAAGATCCCAGGGACACTGAAGCTTTCTTT
CASSQDPRDTEAFF
>-|TRBD1|TRBJ1-1|TRBV6-5
TGTGCCAGCAGGAGACAGGGGGACACTGAAGCTTTCTTT
CASRRQGDTEAFF
>-|-|TRBJ1-1|TRBV9
TGTGCCAGCAGCGTCCTCAGGGACACTGAAGCTTTCTTT
CASSVLRDTEAFF
>-|TRBD1|TRBJ1-1|TRBV19
TGTGCCAGTAGTCTACAGGGGCGGATCAGAGCTTTCTTT
CASSLQGRIRAFF
>-|TRBD1|TRBJ2-7|TRBV6-5
TGTGCCAGCCGCGCCGGGACAGGGGGAAACGAGCAGTACTTC
CASRAGTGGNEQYF
>-|-|TRBJ1-1|TRBV19
TGTGCCAGTAGTAGCAAGGTTGCACTCACTGAAGCTTTCTTT
CASSSKVALTEAFF